In its sample, the clone carrying this T cell receptor beta chain was seen a few times. V lost 3 bases and J 0 bases, leaving 13 bases between the germline ends. Germline V gives CDR1 DFQATT, CDR2 SNEGSKA (reference sequence). This CDR3 has 15 residues. The data were obtained in a study of blood T cell repertoires in COVID-19. Study at large: The United States, Italy and Spain were the sources of the acute and convalescent COVID-19 samples. The analysed material was cDNA or gDNA that came from T cells, B-cell-depleted T cells, or PBMCs.

Source study methods: Amplification of reference gene primers provided the estimated nucleated cell counts. The data were produced by immunoSEQ multiplex PCR, yet TCRdb's version contains in-frame clones alone and is incomplete. The V and J calls and the clone size are those of that table, but D and trimming were determined from the DNA. The sample records about 190,000 clones, roughly 89% being singletons. The sample was peripheral blood. V usage is TRBV20-1 and J usage is TRBJ2-3; tentatively, D is TRBD2 (6 bases). This TCR came from a man over 45 with acute or convalescent COVID-19. The CDR3 nucleotides read TGCAGTGCTAGTCTCGGAGGGCGGAGCACAGATACGCAGTATTTT. This codes for CSASLGGRSTDTQYF.